This TCR beta chain was recovered during a study of blood T cell repertoires in COVID-19. Overall study: The origin of the acute and convalescent COVID-19 samples was the United States, Italy and Spain.

Clinical histories supplied by participants themselves formed the basis of cohort assignment. Either two negative PCRs, clearance, or symptom resolution qualified Cohort 3 donors as recovered. The CDR3 sequence is 14 residues long. The germline CDR1 and CDR2 sequences are MDHEN and SYDVKM. V shed 2 bases, J shed 4 bases, and the junction held 2 bases outside the gene matches. Original data processing: Researchers report that nucleated cell counts were estimated from reference gene primer amplification. Produced via immunoSEQ multiplex PCR; TCRdb's table is partial and in-frame only. Clone size and V and J calls were adopted from that table, with D and trimming inferred from the DNA. Altogether about 430,000 clones are present, approximately 92% being singletons, with the ten largest covering 0.95% to 1.3%.

The sample comprised PBMCs or T cells enriched from blood (not recorded which). The genes are TRBV28 and TRBJ2-7; 10 nucleotides align to TRBD1. The TCR originated in a man aged 25-45 years who had recovered from COVID-19. The CDR3 DNA sequence: TGTGCCAGCAGTTTAGGGGGACAGGGGTACGAGCAGTACTTC. Translated, it gives CASSLGGQGYEQYF.